This T cell receptor (beta chain) was recovered during a study of shared clonotypes between healthy human individuals. Points from the study as a whole: Generally, naive subsets came out with larger estimated richness than memory subsets. It was observed that 5% to 6% of naive CD4 clonotypes were shared across several donors.

A note on this clone: Its target is unknown. Other DNA sequences in the sample encode the same CDR3.

The authors split each subset's genomic DNA evenly across several immunoSEQ plates. The assay was immunoSEQ multiplex PCR, and TCRdb's table has in-frame clones only and misses some. The profile shows some 2,000,000 clones, 90% to 95% of them singletons. The length of the CDR3 is 11 residues. Per the germline V gene, CDR1 is SGHTA and CDR2 is FQGNSA. V was pared by 1 base and J by 8 bases, with 5 bases between. The source material was naive CD4+ T cells sorted from blood. Subset given: CD45RA+ positively selected. This receptor was taken from a man aged 18 to 30 in good health. V gene TRBV7-2 combines with J gene TRBJ1-2; D is undetermined. CDR3 bases: TGTGCCAGCAGCTTAGGGGGAGGCTACACCTTC. Its protein is CASSLGGGYTF.